The TCR beta chain under discussion was sequenced for a study of blood T cell repertoires in COVID-19. The overall study: The United States, Italy and Spain supplied acute and convalescent COVID-19 samples. Sources were T cells, B-cell-depleted T cells, or PBMCs; the material itself was cDNA or gDNA.

In the source study's methods: Estimation of nucleated cell counts relied on the amplification of reference gene primers. Produced via immunoSEQ multiplex PCR; TCRdb's table is partial and in-frame only. Clone size and V and J calls were adopted from that table, with D and trimming inferred from the DNA. The sample has just under 300,000 clones, roughly 86% seen once. The CDR3 is made up of 16 amino acids. The germline gives CDR1 MDHEN, CDR2 SYDVKM. J lost 3 bases, V lost 2 bases, and 6 bases had no gene match. The chain links TRBV28 to TRBJ1-5; TRBD1 matches 8 bases. The receptor's source is a man between 65 and 79 years old with acute or convalescent COVID-19. The sequenced sample was peripheral blood. In DNA form, the CDR3 reads TGTGCCAGCAGTTTAAGCAGGACAGGGAACAATCAGCCCCAGCATTTT. Its translation: CASSLSRTGNNQPQHF.